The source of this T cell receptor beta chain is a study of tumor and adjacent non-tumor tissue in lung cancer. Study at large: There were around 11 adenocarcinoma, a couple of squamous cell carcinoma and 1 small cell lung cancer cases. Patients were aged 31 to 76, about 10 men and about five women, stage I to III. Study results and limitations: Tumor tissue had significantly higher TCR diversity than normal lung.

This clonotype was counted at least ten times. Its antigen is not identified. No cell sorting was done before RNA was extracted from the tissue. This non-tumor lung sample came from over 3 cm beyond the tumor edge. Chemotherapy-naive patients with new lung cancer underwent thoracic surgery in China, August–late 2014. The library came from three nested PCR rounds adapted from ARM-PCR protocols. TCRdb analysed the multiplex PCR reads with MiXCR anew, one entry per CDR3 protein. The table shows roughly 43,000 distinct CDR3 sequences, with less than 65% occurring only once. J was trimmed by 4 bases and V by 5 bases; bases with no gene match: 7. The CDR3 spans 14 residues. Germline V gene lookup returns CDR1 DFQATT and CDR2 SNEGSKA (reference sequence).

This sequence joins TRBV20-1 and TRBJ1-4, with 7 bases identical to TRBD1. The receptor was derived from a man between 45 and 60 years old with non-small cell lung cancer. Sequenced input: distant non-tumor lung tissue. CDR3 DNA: TGCAGTGCTGAGCGGACAGGCTTTAATGAAAAACTGTTTTTT. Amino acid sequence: CSAERTGFNEKLFF.